These T cell receptor beta chains were read from a single sample in a study of blood T cells in healthy people across ages. TCRdb recomputed calls from the 5' RACE reads with MiXCR, one row per CDR3 protein. The repertoire has 800,000 to 950,000 distinct CDR3 sequences, 25% to 35% of them found once; the top ten carry 10% to 13%. The same data also went into a second study, on T cells of mothers and their children.

Sequencing used blood. The receptors shown here come from a woman between 35 and 50 years old in good health. CDR3s include the opening cysteine and the closing phenylalanine or tryptophan. D genes are given only for firm matches. Clone size is not always given. Where it is, it says once, few, many or a class for expanded clones.

d_call,cdr3_length,clone_size,v_call,j_call,cdr3_nt,cdr3_aa
TRBD2,15,many,TRBV12-3/TRBV12-4,TRBJ2-3,TGTGCCAGCAGTCCCAGAGGGCTAGCGGGGGGGACGCAGTATTTT,CASSPRGLAGGTQYF
TRBD1,16,many,TRBV5-1,TRBJ2-7,TGCGCCAGCAGCTCACTACCAGGGACAGCGGACTACGAGCAGTACTTC,CASSSLPGTADYEQYF
TRBD1,15,many,TRBV7-9,TRBJ1-1,TGTGCCAGCAGCTTAGACCAGGGGGTCGGCTCTGAAGCTTTCTTT,CASSLDQGVGSEAFF
TRBD1,14,.,TRBV11-2,TRBJ2-7,TGTGCCAGCAGCTTACAGGGGGCCCCCTACGAGCAGTACTTC,CASSLQGAPYEQYF
TRBD1,15,many,TRBV4-3,TRBJ1-2,TGCGCCAGCAGCCAAGCTACAGGGGGGCACTATGGCTACACCTTC,CASSQATGGHYGYTF
.,13,few,TRBV20-1,TRBJ1-5,TGCAGTGCTAGAGGGGCAAGTCATCAGCCCCAGCATTTT,CSARGASHQPQHF
.,14,many,TRBV5-1,TRBJ2-1,TGCGCCAGCAGCCTCCCGGCAGAGTACAATGAGCAGTTCTTC,CASSLPAEYNEQFF
.,16,.,TRBV6-1,TRBJ1-3,TGTGCCAGCAGTGATGGGATTGGCTCTACTGGAAACACCATATATTTT,CASSDGIGSTGNTIYF
.,12,.,TRBV7-3,TRBJ2-1,TGTGCCAGCAGCGCAGGGGGGTATGAGCAGTTCTTC,CASSAGGYEQFF
.,13,many,TRBV20-1,TRBJ1-1,TGCAGTGCTATACAGGGTTTGGAAACTGAAGCTTTCTTT,CSAIQGLETEAFF